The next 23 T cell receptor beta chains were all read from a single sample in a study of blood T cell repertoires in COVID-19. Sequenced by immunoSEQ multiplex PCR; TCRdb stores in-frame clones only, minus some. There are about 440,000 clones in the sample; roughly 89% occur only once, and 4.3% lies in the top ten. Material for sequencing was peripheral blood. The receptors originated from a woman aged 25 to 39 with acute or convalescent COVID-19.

The CDR3 sequence is CASSLRTAPDGYTF. In DNA form, the CDR3 reads TGCGCCAGCAGCCTACGGACAGCCCCAGATGGCTACACCTTC. The gene calls are TRBV5-1 and TRBJ1-2, with D possibly matching TRBD1 (6 bases). With 4 bases removed from V and 6 bases from J, the gap between germline ends came to 16 bases. Germline V gene lookup returns CDR1 SGHRS and CDR2 YFSETQ. The CDR3 totals 14 residues.

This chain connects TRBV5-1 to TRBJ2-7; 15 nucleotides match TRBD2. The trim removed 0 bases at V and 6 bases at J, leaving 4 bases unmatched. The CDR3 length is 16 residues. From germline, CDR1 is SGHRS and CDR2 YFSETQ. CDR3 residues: CASSLAGLAGGSEQYF. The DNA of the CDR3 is TGCGCCAGCAGCTTGGCCGGACTAGCGGGGGGGAGCGAGCAGTACTTC.

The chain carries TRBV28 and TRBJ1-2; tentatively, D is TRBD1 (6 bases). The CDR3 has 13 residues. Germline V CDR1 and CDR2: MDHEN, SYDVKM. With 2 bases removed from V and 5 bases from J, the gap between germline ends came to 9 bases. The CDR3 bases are TGTGCCAGCAGTTTACGGGGGGCGTATGGCTACACCTTC. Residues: CASSLRGAYGYTF.

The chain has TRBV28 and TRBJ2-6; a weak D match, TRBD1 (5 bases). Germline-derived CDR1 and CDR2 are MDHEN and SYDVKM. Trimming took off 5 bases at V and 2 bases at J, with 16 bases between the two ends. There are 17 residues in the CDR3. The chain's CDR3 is CASSQGTSPTGANVLTF. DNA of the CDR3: TGTGCCAGCAGTCAGGGTACGTCTCCAACTGGGGCCAACGTCCTGACTTTC.

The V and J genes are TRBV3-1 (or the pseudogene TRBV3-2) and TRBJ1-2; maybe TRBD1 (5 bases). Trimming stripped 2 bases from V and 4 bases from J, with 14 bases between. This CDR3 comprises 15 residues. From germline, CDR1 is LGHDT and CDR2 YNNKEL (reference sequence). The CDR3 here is CASSQTPNGAYGYTF. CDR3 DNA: TGTGCCAGCAGCCAAACCCCTAATGGGGCCTATGGCTACACCTTC.

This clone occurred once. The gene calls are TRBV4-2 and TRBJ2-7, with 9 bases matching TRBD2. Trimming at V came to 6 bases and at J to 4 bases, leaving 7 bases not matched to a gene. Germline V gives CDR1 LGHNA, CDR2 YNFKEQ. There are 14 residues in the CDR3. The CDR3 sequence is CASRPASGAYEQYF. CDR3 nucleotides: TGTGCCAGCAGACCGGCTAGCGGGGCATACGAGCAGTACTTC.

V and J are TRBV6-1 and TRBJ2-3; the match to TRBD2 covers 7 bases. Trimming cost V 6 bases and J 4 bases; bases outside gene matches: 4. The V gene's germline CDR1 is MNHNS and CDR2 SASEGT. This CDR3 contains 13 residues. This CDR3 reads CASRFTSADTQYF. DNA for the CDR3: TGTGCCAGCAGGTTTACTAGCGCAGATACGCAGTATTTT.

The CDR3 region has the DNA TGTGCCAGCAGCTTAGGGACAGGGGGTAGGTCACCCCTCCACTTT. Amino acid sequence: CASSLGTGGRSPLHF. The chain carries TRBV3-1 (or the pseudogene TRBV3-2) and TRBJ1-6; 11 bases fit TRBD1. Germline V CDR1 and CDR2: LGHDT, YNNKEL (reference sequence). J lost 10 bases, V lost 5 bases, and 7 bases had no gene match. This CDR3 spans 15 amino acids.

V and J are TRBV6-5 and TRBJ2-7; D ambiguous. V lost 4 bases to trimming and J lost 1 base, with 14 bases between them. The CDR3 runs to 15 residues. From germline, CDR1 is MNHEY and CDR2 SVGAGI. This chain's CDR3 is CASSWIVGGSYEQYF. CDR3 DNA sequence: TGTGCCAGCAGTTGGATCGTAGGCGGTTCCTACGAGCAGTACTTC.

The CDR3 region has the DNA TGTGCCAGCAGCGCCACCACGGGACAGGGGAGGTACGAGCAGTACTTC. It codes for CASSATTGQGRYEQYF. The chain is built from TRBV9 and TRBJ2-7; 10 nucleotides align to TRBD1. J was trimmed by 4 bases and V by 3 bases; bases with no gene match: 10. The germline V gene encodes CDR1 SGDLS and CDR2 YYNGEE. The CDR3 runs to 16 residues.

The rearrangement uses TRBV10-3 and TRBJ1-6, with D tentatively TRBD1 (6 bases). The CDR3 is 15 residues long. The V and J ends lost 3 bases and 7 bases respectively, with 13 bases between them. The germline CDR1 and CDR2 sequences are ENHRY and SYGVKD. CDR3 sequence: CAISDGTSRNSPLHF. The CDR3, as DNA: TGTGCCATCAGTGACGGGACAAGCAGAAATTCACCCCTCCACTTT.

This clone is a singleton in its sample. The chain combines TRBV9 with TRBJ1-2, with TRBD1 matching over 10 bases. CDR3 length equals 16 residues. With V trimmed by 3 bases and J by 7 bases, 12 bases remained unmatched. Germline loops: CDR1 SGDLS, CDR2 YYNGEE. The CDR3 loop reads CASSGDLTGGASGYTF. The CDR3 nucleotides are TGTGCCAGCAGCGGAGACCTGACAGGGGGCGCGAGTGGCTACACCTTC.

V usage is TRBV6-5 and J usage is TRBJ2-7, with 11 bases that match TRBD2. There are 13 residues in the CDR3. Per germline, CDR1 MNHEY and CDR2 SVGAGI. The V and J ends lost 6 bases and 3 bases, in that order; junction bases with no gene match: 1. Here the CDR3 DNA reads TGTGCCAGCAGGACTAGCGGGGTCTACGAGCAGTACTTC. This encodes CASRTSGVYEQYF.

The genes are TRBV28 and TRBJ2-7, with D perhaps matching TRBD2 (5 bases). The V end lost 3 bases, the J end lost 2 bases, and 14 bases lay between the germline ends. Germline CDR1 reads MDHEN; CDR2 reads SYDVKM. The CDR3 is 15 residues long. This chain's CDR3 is CASSFLGSRAYEQYF. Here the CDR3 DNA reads TGTGCCAGCAGTTTTTTGGGGAGTCGCGCCTACGAGCAGTACTTC. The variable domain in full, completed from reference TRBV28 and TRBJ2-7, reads DVKVTQSSRYLVKRTGEKVFLECVQDMDHENMFWYRQDPGLGLRLIYFSYDVKMKEKGDIPEGYSVSREKKERFSLILESASTNQTSMYLCASSFLGSRAYEQYFGPGTRLTVT.

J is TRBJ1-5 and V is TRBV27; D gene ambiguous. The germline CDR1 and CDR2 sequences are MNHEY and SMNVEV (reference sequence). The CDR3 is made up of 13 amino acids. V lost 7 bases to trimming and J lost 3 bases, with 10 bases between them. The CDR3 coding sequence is TGTGCCAGCAAGCGGACCTACAATCAGCCCCAGCATTTT. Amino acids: CASKRTYNQPQHF.

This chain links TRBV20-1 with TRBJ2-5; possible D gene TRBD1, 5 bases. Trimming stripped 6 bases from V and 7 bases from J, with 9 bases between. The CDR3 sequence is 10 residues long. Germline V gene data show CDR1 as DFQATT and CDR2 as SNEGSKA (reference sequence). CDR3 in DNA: TGCAGTGCCCTGCAGGGGACCCAGTACTTC. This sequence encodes CSALQGTQYF.

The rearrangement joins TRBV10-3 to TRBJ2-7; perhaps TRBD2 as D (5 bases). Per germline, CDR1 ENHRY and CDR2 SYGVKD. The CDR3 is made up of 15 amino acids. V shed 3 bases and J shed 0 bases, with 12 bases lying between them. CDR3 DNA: TGTGCCATCAGTGATCGGGGTCCCTCCTCCTACGAGCAGTACTTC. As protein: CAISDRGPSSYEQYF.

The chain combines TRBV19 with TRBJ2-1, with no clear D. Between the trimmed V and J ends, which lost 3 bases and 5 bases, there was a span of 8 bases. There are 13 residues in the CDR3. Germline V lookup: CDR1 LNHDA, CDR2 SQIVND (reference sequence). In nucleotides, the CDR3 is TGTGCCAGTAGTATCTATCGAAACAATGAGCAGTTCTTC. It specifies CASSIYRNNEQFF. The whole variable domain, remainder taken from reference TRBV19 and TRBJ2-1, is DGGITQSPKYLFRKEGQNVTLSCEQNLNHDAMYWYRQDPGQGLRLIYYSQIVNDFQKGDIAEGYSVSREKKESFPLTVTSAQKNPTAFYLCASSIYRNNEQFFGPGTRLTVL.

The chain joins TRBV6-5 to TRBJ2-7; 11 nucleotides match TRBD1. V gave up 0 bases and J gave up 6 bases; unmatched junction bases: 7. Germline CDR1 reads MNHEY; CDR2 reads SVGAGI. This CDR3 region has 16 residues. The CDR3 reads CASSYSSGQGAGEQYF. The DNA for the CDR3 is TGTGCCAGCAGTTACTCGTCCGGACAGGGGGCAGGCGAGCAGTACTTC.

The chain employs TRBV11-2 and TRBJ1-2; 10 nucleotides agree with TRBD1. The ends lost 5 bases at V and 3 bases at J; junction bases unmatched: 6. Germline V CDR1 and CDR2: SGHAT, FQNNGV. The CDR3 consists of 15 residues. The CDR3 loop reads CASSNRDRGDYGYTF. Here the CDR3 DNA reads TGTGCCAGCAGCAACCGGGACAGGGGAGACTATGGCTACACCTTC.

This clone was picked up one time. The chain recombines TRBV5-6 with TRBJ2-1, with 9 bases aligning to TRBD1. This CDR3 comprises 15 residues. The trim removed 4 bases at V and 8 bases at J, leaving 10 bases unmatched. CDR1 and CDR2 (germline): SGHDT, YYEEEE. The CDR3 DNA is TGTGCCAGCAGCACGGTGGGGACAGGGATCGATGAGCAGTTCTTC. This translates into CASSTVGTGIDEQFF.

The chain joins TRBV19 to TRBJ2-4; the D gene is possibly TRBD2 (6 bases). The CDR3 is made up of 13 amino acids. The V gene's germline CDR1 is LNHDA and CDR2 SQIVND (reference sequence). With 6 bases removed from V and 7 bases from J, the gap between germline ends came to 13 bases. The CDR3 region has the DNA TGTGCCAGTAGGGGAGGAGGGTCGAACATTCAGTACTTC. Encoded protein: CASRGGGSNIQYF.

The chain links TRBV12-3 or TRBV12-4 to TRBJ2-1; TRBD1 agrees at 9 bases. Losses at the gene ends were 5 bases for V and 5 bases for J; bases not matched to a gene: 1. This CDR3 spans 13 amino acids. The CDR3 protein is CASSGQGNNEQFF. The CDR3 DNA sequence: TGTGCCAGCAGTGGACAGGGGAACAATGAGCAGTTCTTC.